This record covers a single T cell receptor beta chain. What it recognizes is unknown. The junction and the germline gene differ at one end; a read error may be behind it. These data are taken from a study of blood T cells in healthy people across ages. The overall study: T cells yielded about one barcoded beta molecule per two cells through template switching. Findings and caveats of the study: Per million T cells, TCR beta diversity dropped about linearly as age rose.

Alongside a J-beta primer mix, a sample-barcoded 5' primer served in a second PCR lasting roughly 6 to 11 cycles. CDR3-containing paired-end reads numbered at least 3 million in each sample. TCRdb called the 5' RACE reads again in MiXCR, with one record for every CDR3 protein. The table shows about 570,000 distinct CDR3 sequences, with about 26% occurring only once. The CDR3 is 15 residues long. CDR1 and CDR2 (germline): SGHVS, FNYEAQ. The specimen sequenced was blood. J is TRBJ2-5 and V is TRBV7-6; 12 bases are a match to TRBD2. The receptor was isolated from a woman aged 70-85 years in good health. CDR3 DNA: TGTGCCAGCAGCTCCAGAGCTAGCGGGGGGGCTCTGAGGCTGTTC. Protein product: CASSSRASGGALRLF.